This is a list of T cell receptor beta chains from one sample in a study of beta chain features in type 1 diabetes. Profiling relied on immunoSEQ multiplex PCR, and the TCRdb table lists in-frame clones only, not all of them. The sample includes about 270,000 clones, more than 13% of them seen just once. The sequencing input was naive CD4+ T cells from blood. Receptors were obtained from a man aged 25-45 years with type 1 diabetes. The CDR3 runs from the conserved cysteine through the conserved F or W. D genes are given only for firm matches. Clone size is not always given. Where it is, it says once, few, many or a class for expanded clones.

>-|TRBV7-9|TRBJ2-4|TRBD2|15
CASTSARTSGIIQYF
TGTGCCAGCACCAGCGCTCGAACTAGCGGAATCATTCAGTACTTC
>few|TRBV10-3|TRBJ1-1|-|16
CAIRSMDRQMNTEAFF
TGTGCCATCCGATCCATGGACAGACAAATGAACACTGAAGCTTTCTTT
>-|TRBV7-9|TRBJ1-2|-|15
CASNQQGSRYYGYTF
TGTGCCAGCAACCAACAGGGATCAAGGTACTATGGCTACACCTTC
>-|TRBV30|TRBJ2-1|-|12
CAWSFGTSEQFF
TGTGCCTGGAGTTTTGGGACAAGTGAGCAGTTCTTC
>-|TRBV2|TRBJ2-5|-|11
CASSYQETQYF
TGTGCCAGCAGCTACCAAGAGACCCAGTACTTC
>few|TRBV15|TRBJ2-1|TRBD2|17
CATSRARTSLIRHEQFF
TGTGCCACCAGCAGAGCGCGGACTAGCCTCATACGCCATGAGCAGTTCTTC
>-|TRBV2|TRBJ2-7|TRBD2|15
CASSYSSGRTYEQYF
TGTGCCAGCAGTTACTCTAGCGGGAGGACCTACGAGCAGTACTTC
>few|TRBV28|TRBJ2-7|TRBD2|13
CASHAAGEAEQYF
TGTGCCAGCCACGCCGCGGGGGAGGCCGAGCAGTACTTC
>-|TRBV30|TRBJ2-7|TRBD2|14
CAWTPSGTHYEQYF
TGTGCCTGGACTCCTAGCGGGACCCACTACGAGCAGTACTTC
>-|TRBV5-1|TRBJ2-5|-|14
CASSLYEGQETQYF
TGCGCCAGCAGCTTGTACGAGGGCCAAGAGACCCAGTACTTC
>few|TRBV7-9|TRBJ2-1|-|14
CASSSDSFYNEQFF
TGTGCCAGCAGCTCCGATAGCTTCTACAATGAGCAGTTCTTC
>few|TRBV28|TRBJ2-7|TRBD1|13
CASSLTGGHEQYF
TGTGCCAGCAGTTTAACAGGGGGCCACGAGCAGTACTTC
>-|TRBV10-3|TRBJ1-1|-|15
CAISESEQGLPEAFF
TGTGCCATCAGTGAGTCGGAACAGGGATTGCCTGAAGCTTTCTTT
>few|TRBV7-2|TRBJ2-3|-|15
CASSLSVRGALTQYF
TGTGCCAGCAGCTTATCGGTCCGGGGGGCCTTAACGCAGTATTTT
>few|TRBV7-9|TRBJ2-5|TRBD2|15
CASSKGTSVRETQYF
TGTGCCAGCAGCAAAGGGACTAGCGTCAGGGAGACCCAGTACTTC
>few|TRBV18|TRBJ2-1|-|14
CASSPPLRRKEQFF
TGTGCCAGCTCACCACCGCTGAGGAGAAAAGAGCAGTTCTTC
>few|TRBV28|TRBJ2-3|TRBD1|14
CASSRTGNTDTQYF
TGTGCCAGCAGTCGGACAGGGAACACAGATACGCAGTATTTT
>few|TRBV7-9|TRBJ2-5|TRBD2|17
CASSRLRPSGGQETQYF
TGTGCCAGCAGCCGGTTAAGGCCTAGCGGGGGACAAGAGACCCAGTACTTC
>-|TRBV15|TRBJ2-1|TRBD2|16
CATSRDPGREGNEQFF
TGTGCCACCAGCAGAGATCCCGGGAGGGAAGGCAATGAGCAGTTCTTC
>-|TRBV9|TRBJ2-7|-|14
CASSVGVTGYEQYF
TGTGCCAGCAGCGTAGGTGTCACAGGCTACGAGCAGTACTTC
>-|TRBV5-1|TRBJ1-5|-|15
CASSLDGHSNQPQHF
TGCGCCAGCAGCTTGGACGGTCATAGCAATCAGCCCCAGCATTTT
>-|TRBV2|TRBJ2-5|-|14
CASSAGQTTGAQYF
TGTGCCAGCAGTGCGGGGCAGACCACGGGGGCCCAGTACTTC
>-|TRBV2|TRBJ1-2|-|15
CASSPSSGKGYGYTF
TGTGCCAGCAGCCCTTCATCAGGGAAGGGCTATGGCTACACCTTC
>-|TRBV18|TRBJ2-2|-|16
CASSPRGSPNTGELFF
TGTGCCAGCTCACCACGAGGGTCTCCAAACACCGGGGAGCTGTTTTTT
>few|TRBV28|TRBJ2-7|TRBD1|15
CASSSPGTGKHEQYF
TGTGCCAGCAGTTCCCCCGGGACAGGGAAACACGAGCAGTACTTC
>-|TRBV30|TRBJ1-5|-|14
CAWSLDGSRQPQHF
TGTGCCTGGAGTCTAGACGGGTCACGGCAGCCCCAGCATTTT
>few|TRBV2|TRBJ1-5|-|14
CASTKEGGDQPQHF
TGTGCCAGCACCAAGGAAGGGGGGGATCAGCCCCAGCATTTT
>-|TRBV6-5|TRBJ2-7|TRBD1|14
CASSSGTGGYEQYF
TGTGCCAGCAGTTCCGGGACAGGGGGCTACGAGCAGTACTTC
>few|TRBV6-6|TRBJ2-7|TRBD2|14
CASSPTSGVYEQYF
TGTGCCAGCAGTCCCACTAGCGGAGTTTACGAGCAGTACTTC
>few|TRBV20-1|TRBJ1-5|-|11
CSAKADQPQHF
TGCAGTGCAAAAGCTGATCAGCCCCAGCATTTT
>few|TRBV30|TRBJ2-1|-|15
CAWRAVSSSYNEQFF
TGTGCCTGGAGGGCGGTTAGTTCCTCCTACAATGAGCAGTTCTTC
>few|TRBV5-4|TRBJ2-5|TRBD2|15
CASSSDSGSYETQYF
TGTGCCAGCAGCTCAGATAGCGGGAGTTATGAGACCCAGTACTTC
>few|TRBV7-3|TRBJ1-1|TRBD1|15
CASSQDRAGGTEAFF
TGTGCCAGCAGCCAAGACAGGGCCGGAGGCACTGAAGCTTTCTTT
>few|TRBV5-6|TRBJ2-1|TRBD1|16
CASSFLTGGKFNEQFF
TGTGCCAGCAGCTTCCTAACAGGGGGGAAGTTCAATGAGCAGTTCTTC
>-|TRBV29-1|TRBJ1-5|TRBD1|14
CSVGAQGRNQPQHF
TGCAGCGTTGGGGCACAGGGGAGAAATCAGCCCCAGCATTTT
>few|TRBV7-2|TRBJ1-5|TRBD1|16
CASSLFRGKLGQPQHF
TGTGCCAGCAGCTTATTCAGGGGGAAACTCGGTCAGCCCCAGCATTTT
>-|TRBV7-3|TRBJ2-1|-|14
CASSLGTPGNEQFF
TGTGCCAGCAGCCTCGGGACTCCCGGCAATGAGCAGTTCTTC
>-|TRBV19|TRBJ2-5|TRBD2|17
CASSGTSGSLNQETQYF
TGTGCCAGTAGCGGGACTAGCGGGAGTTTAAACCAAGAGACCCAGTACTTC
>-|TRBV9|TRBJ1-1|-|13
CASSDRRSTEAFF
TGTGCCAGCAGTGATAGACGGAGCACTGAAGCTTTCTTT
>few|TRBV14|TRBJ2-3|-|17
CASSQRYARRGRDTQYF
TGTGCCAGCAGCCAAAGATACGCCCGGCGGGGTAGAGATACGCAGTATTTT
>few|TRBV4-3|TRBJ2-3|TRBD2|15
CASSQDLTSREVKYF
TGCGCCAGCAGCCAAGATCTGACTAGCCGAGAAGTGAAGTATTTT
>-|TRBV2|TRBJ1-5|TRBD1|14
CASRDRGGNQPQHF
TGTGCCAGCAGAGACAGGGGAGGCAATCAGCCCCAGCATTTT
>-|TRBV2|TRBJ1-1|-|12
CASTRLGENAFF
TGTGCCAGCACCCGACTAGGGGAAAACGCTTTCTTT
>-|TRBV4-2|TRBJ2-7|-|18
CASSQETQLRSLTYEQYF
TGTGCCAGCAGCCAAGAGACTCAATTACGTTCCCTTACCTACGAGCAGTACTTC
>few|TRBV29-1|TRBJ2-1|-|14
CSVERRRDYNEQFF
TGCAGCGTTGAAAGAAGGAGGGATTACAATGAGCAGTTCTTC
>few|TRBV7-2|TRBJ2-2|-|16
CASSLVSSENTGELFF
TGTGCCAGCAGCTTAGTGTCTAGCGAGAACACCGGGGAGCTGTTTTTT